These 8 T cell receptor beta chains originate from one sample sequenced in a study of T cells in localized non-small cell lung cancer. Using immunoSEQ multiplex PCR, the repertoire was profiled, and TCRdb retains in-frame clones only, with some absent. The table shows fewer than 6,000 clones, with 85% occurring only once. This sample comprised PBMCs, obtained before any cancer treatment. Source of these receptors: a woman aged 40-70 years with stage II lung adenocarcinoma.

Only a few counts were recorded for this clone. The J gene is TRBJ1-1, the V gene TRBV6-5; D call uncertain. The CDR3 spans 14 residues. Germline lookup yields CDR1 MNHEY and CDR2 SVGAGI. The V and J ends lost 6 bases and 0 bases respectively, with 11 bases between them. The CDR3 reads CASREEVMNTEAFF. CDR3 in DNA: TGTGCCAGCAGGGAAGAGGTGATGAACACTGAAGCTTTCTTT.

This chain joins TRBV6-6 and TRBJ2-1; D possibly corresponds to TRBD1 (6 bases). V was cut by 6 bases and J by 7 bases, with 7 bases left in between. The CDR3 has 11 residues. The germline CDR1 and CDR2 sequences are MNHNY and SVGAGI (reference sequence). This CDR3 reads CASSTGNEQFF. The DNA of the CDR3 is TGTGCCAGCAGCACAGGGAATGAGCAGTTCTTC.

The V call is TRBV14, the J call TRBJ2-3; 8 bases line up with TRBD1. Germline V gene lookup returns CDR1 SGHDN and CDR2 FVKESK. V shed 3 bases and J 6 bases; nucleotides not matched to a gene: 11. The CDR3 consists of 16 residues. DNA of the CDR3: TGTGCCAGCAGCCAGAAGCGGGCGACAGGGGACGATACGCAGTATTTT. Translation: CASSQKRATGDDTQYF.

The genes are TRBV5-4 and TRBJ2-7; unclear D gene. Germline-derived CDR1 and CDR2 are SGHNT and YYREEE (reference sequence). With 4 bases removed from V and 3 bases from J, the gap between germline ends came to 17 bases. This CDR3 spans 15 amino acids. The CDR3 spells CASSPRTAGSYEQYF. The CDR3 DNA follows: TGTGCCAGCAGCCCCCGGACCGCAGGCAGCTACGAGCAGTACTTC. Full variable domain (missing parts from reference TRBV5-4 and TRBJ2-7): ETGVTQSPTHLIKTRGQQVTLRCSSQSGHNTVSWYQQALGQGPQFIFQYYREEENGRGNFPPRFSGLQFPNYSSELNVNALELDDSALYLCASSPRTAGSYEQYFGPGTRLTVT.

The chain joins TRBV19 to TRBJ2-7, with D unresolved. V was clipped by 6 bases and J by 0 bases, with 18 bases between them. The CDR3 sequence is 16 residues long. The V gene's germline CDR1 is LNHDA and CDR2 SQIVND (reference sequence). CDR3 protein: CASRPSAGLSSYEQYF. The CDR3 DNA reads as TGTGCCAGTAGGCCAAGCGCCGGCCTAAGCTCCTACGAGCAGTACTTC.

The DNA for the CDR3 is TGTGCCAGCCTAAGGGACAGGGCTATCACAGATACGCAGTATTTT. Encoded protein: CASLRDRAITDTQYF. V gene TRBV2 combines with J gene TRBJ2-3, with TRBD1 matching over 9 bases. The CDR3 sequence is 15 residues long. The V and J ends lost 8 bases and 2 bases, in that order; junction bases with no gene match: 8. Germline V gene data show CDR1 as SNHLY and CDR2 as FYNNEI. Drawing the rest from reference TRBV2 and TRBJ2-3, the complete variable domain is EPEVTQTPSHQVTQMGQEVILRCVPISNHLYFYWYRQILGQKVEFLVSFYNNEISEKSEIFDDQFSVERPDGSNFTLKIRSTKLEDSAMYFCASLRDRAITDTQYFGPGTRLTVL.

This clone was recorded a few times. The chain's CDR3 is CASSPVVGQGSYEQYF. CDR3 bases: TGCGCCAGCAGCCCGGTGGTAGGACAGGGCTCCTACGAGCAGTACTTC. The V and J genes are TRBV5-1 and TRBJ2-7; 8 bases line up with TRBD1. V lost 4 bases and J lost 0; bases outside the gene matches: 9. This CDR3 comprises 16 residues. Germline V gene data show CDR1 as SGHRS and CDR2 as YFSETQ.

The chain has TRBV5-6 and TRBJ2-7, with D hard to call. The length of the CDR3 is 15 residues. Germline CDR1 and CDR2: SGHDT and YYEEEE. Deletions cut 0 bases from V and 7 bases from J, with 17 bases between. The CDR3 spells CASSLEGPSSAEQYF. The CDR3 nucleotides are TGTGCCAGCAGCTTGGAAGGGCCATCCAGCGCAGAGCAGTACTTC.